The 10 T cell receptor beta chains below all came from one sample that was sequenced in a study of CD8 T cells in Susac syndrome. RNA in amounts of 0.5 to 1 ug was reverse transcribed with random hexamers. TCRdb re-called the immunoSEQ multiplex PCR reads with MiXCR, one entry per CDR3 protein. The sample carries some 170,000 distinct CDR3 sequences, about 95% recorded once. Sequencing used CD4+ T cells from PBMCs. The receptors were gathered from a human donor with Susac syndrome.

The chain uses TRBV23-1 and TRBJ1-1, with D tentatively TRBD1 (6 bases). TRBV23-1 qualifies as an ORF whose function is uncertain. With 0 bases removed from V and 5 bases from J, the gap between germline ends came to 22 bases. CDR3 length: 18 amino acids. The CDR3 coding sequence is TGCGCCAGCAGTCAATCGCCCCCAAACAGGGTATGTGGGACTGAAGCTTTCTTT. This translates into CASSQSPPNRVCGTEAFF.

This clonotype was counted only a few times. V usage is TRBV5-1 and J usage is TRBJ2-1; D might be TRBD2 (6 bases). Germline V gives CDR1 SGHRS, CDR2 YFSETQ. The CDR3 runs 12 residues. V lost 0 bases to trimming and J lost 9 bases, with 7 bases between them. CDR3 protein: CASSLVGGEQFF. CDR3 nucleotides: TGCGCCAGCAGCTTGGTCGGGGGTGAGCAGTTCTTC.

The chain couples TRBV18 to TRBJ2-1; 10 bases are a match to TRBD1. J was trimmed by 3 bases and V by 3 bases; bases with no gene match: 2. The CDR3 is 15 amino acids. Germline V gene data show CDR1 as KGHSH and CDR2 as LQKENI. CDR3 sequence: CASSPGQGIYNEQFF. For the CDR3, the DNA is TGTGCCAGCTCACCGGGACAGGGGATCTACAATGAGCAGTTCTTC.

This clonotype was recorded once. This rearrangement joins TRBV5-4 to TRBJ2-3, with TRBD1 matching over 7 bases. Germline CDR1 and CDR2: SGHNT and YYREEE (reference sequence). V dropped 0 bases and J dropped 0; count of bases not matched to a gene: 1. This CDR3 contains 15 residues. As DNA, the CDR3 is TGTGCCAGCAGCTTGGAAGGGGGCAGCACAGATACGCAGTATTTT. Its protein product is CASSLEGGSTDTQYF.

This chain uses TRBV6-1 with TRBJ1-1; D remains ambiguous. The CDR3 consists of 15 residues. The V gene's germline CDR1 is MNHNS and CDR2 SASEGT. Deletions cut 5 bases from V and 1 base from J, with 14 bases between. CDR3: CASSFGSPRNTEAFF. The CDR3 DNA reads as TGTGCCAGCAGTTTCGGGAGCCCGAGGAACACTGAAGCTTTCTTT.

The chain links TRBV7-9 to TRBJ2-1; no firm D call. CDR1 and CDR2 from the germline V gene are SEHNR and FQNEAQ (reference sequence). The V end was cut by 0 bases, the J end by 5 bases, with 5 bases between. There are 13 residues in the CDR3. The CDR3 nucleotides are TGTGCCAGCAGCTTAGCTATAGACAATGAGCAGTTCTTC. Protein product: CASSLAIDNEQFF.

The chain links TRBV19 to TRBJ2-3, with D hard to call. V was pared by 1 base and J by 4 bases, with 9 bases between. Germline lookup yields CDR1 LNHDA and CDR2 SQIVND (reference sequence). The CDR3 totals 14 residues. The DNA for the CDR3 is TGTGCCAGTAGTATAGGCGGCAGCTCAGATACGCAGTATTTT. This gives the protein CASSIGGSSDTQYF.

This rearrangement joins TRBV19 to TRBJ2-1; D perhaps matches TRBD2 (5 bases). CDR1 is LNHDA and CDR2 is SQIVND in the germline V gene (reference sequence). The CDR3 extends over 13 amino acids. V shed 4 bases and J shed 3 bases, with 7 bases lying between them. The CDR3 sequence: CASSTGIYNEQFF. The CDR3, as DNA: TGTGCCAGTAGTACGGGGATCTACAATGAGCAGTTCTTC.

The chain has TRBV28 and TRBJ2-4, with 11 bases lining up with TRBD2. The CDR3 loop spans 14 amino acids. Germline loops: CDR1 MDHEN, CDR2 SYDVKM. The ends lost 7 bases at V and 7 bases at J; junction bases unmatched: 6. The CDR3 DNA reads TGTGCCAGCACCGAAACTAGCGGGAGTAACATTCAGTACTTC. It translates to CASTETSGSNIQYF. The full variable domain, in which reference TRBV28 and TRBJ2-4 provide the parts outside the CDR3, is DVKVTQSSRYLVKRTGEKVFLECVQDMDHENMFWYRQDPGLGLRLIYFSYDVKMKEKGDIPEGYSVSREKKERFSLILESASTNQTSMYLCASTETSGSNIQYFGAGTRLSVL.

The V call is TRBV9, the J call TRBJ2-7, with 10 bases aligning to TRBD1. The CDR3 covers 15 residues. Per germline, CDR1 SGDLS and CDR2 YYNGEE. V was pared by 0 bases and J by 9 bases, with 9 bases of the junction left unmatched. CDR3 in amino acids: CASSVVGETGGLQYF. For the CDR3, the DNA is TGTGCCAGCAGCGTAGTGGGAGAGACAGGGGGCCTGCAGTACTTC. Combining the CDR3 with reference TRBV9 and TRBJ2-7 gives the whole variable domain DSGVTQTPKHLITATGQRVTLRCSPRSGDLSVYWYQQSLDQGLQFLIQYYNGEERAKGNILERFSAQQFPDLHSELNLSSLELGDSALYFCASSVVGETGGLQYFGPGTRLTVT.